A single sample is the source of the 27 T cell receptor beta chains below, sequenced in a study of blood T cells in healthy people across ages. A second PCR, run for about 7 to 11 cycles, used a sample-barcoded 5' primer plus a J-beta primer mix. TCRdb passed the 5' RACE reads through MiXCR, listing each CDR3 protein once. The sample lists about 780,000 distinct CDR3 sequences, 25% to 30% occurring once. Another study also made use of these data, one on T cells of mothers and their children.

The sample comprised blood. All receptors derive from a boy younger than 18 in good health.

This clonotype was seen more than once but under ten times. The CDR3 loop is CASSPDPMAYEQYF. The CDR3 coding sequence is TGTGCCAGCAGCCCCGACCCAATGGCCTACGAGCAGTACTTC. The chain joins TRBV28 to TRBJ2-7; D is ambiguous. Germline loops: CDR1 MDHEN, CDR2 SYDVKM. This CDR3 region has 14 residues. Trimming took off 6 bases at V and 2 bases at J, with 14 bases between the two ends.

This clonotype was observed a few times. The rearrangement links TRBV6-4 to TRBJ2-3; 10 nucleotides align to TRBD2. Germline values: CDR1 MRHNA, CDR2 SNTAGT. J lost 4 bases, V lost 8 bases, and 12 bases had no gene match. The CDR3 runs to 16 residues. The CDR3 protein is CASRKVPSGRSDTQYF. DNA for the CDR3: TGTGCCAGCCGCAAGGTGCCTAGCGGGAGATCAGATACGCAGTATTTT.

The chain recombines TRBV4-3 with TRBJ2-5; tentative D call: TRBD2 (7 bases). V was shortened by 0 bases and J by 4 bases, with 18 bases between the two germline ends. CDR1 LGHNA and CDR2 YSLEER come from the germline V gene. The CDR3 is 17 residues long. The CDR3 DNA follows: TGCGCCAGCAGCCAAGATGGGGGGGCCAGCGGGCCAGAGACCCAGTACTTC. It encodes CASSQDGGASGPETQYF.

The gene calls are TRBV12-3 or TRBV12-4 and TRBJ2-5; D gene unclear. The length of the CDR3 is 13 residues. Trimming cost V 6 bases and J 5 bases, with 13 bases left between them. The chain's CDR3 is CASSPRALETQYF. The CDR3 nucleotides are TGTGCCAGCAGCCCTAGAGCCTTGGAGACCCAGTACTTC.

V and J are TRBV7-9 and TRBJ1-4; possible D gene TRBD1, 5 bases. There are 15 residues in the CDR3. Trimming removed 3 bases at V and 5 bases at J, with 13 bases between. From germline, CDR1 is SEHNR and CDR2 FQNEAQ (reference sequence). CDR3 amino acids: CASSLEGLKNEKLFF. Written as DNA, the CDR3 is TGTGCCAGCAGCTTGGAGGGACTGAAGAATGAAAAACTGTTTTTT.

The chain is built from TRBV7-6 and TRBJ1-5; D not certain. The CDR3 has 13 amino acids. Germline V CDR1 and CDR2: SGHVS, FNYEAQ. Deletions cut 4 bases from V and 6 bases from J, with 10 bases between. CDR3 in DNA: TGTGCCAGCAGCTGGGCCTCGGGTCAGCCCCAGCATTTT. Encoded protein: CASSWASGQPQHF. Full variable domain (rest looked up from reference TRBV7-6 and TRBJ1-5): GAGVSQSPRYKVTKRGQDVALRCDPISGHVSLYWYRQALGQGPEFLTYFNYEAQQDKSGLPNDRFSAERPEGSISTLTIQRTEQRDSAMYRCASSWASGQPQHFGDGTRLSIL.

This clonotype was counted only a few times. V is TRBV12-3 or TRBV12-4 and J is TRBJ2-3; TRBD2 matches at 12 bases. The CDR3 is 19 amino acids. Trimming cost V 6 bases and J 5 bases; bases outside gene matches: 18. CDR3 in amino acids: CASRPGVASGGASVDTQYF. DNA for the CDR3: TGTGCCAGCAGGCCCGGGGTGGCTAGCGGGGGGGCCTCTGTAGATACGCAGTATTTT.

J is TRBJ2-7 and V is TRBV19; D ambiguous. Trimming removed 6 bases at V and 2 bases at J, with 14 bases between. The CDR3 contains 14 residues. Germline V gene data show CDR1 as LNHDA and CDR2 as SQIVND (reference sequence). The CDR3: CASSNSLQTYEQYF. The CDR3 nucleotides are TGTGCCAGTAGCAATAGCCTTCAAACCTACGAGCAGTACTTC.

The V call is TRBV7-3, the J call TRBJ2-3; D unresolved. In germline, CDR1 is SGHTA, CDR2 FQGTGA. Trimming shortened V by 1 base and J by 5 bases, and 7 bases separated the two germline ends. The CDR3 runs 13 residues. The chain's CDR3 is CASSLSPQDTQYF. CDR3 sequence (DNA): TGTGCCAGCAGCTTAAGTCCTCAAGATACGCAGTATTTT.

J is TRBJ1-2 and V is TRBV27, with 9 bases matching TRBD1. This CDR3 contains 15 residues. The germline CDR1 and CDR2 sequences are MNHEY and SMNVEV (reference sequence). Trimming took 4 bases from V and 5 from J; bases not matched to a gene: 8. The CDR3 DNA is TGTGCCAGCAGTTCGTGGACAGGGGCGGATTATGGCTACACCTTC. This translates into CASSSWTGADYGYTF.

This clonotype showed up just once. The CDR3 reads CSVTSYVGSNEAFF. The CDR3 nucleotides read TGCAGCGTGACCTCCTACGTGGGGTCCAATGAAGCTTTCTTT. The gene calls are TRBV29-1 and TRBJ1-1; D is uncertain. Between the trimmed V and J ends, which lost 6 bases and 7 bases, there was a span of 21 bases. The V gene's germline CDR1 is SQVTM and CDR2 ANQGSEA. This CDR3 contains 14 residues.

With regard to this clonotype: This clone may be a read error of a much larger clone one base away. The chain uses TRBV7-2 and TRBJ2-5; D may be TRBD2 (6 bases). V lost 2 bases and J 5 bases, leaving 27 bases between the germline ends. Germline V CDR1 and CDR2: SGHTA, FQGNSA. This CDR3 is 19 amino acids long. The chain's CDR3 is CASSLFRGLEKQGGETQYF. The CDR3 DNA follows: TGTGCCAGCAGCTTATTTAGGGGACTCGAGAAACAAGGAGGGGAGACCCAGTACTTC.

The rearrangement links TRBV6-1 to TRBJ2-1; D possibly corresponds to TRBD1 (6 bases). The DNA matches TRBJ2-7 better at its end, which makes the J call doubtful. Germline CDR1 is MNHNS and CDR2 is SASEGT. The CDR3 runs 18 residues. The CDR3 bases are TGTGCCAGCAGCCTCCCGATTGTCAGGGGACCGGACTCCTACGAGCAGTACTTC. It codes for CASSLPIVRGPDSYEQYF.

J is TRBJ2-1 and V is TRBV19, with TRBD2 matching 7 bases. This CDR3 is built from 15 residues. CDR1 is LNHDA and CDR2 is SQIVND in the germline V gene (reference sequence). V lost 6 bases to trimming and J lost 3 bases; unmatched junction nucleotides: 8. The chain's CDR3 is CASRPGGEHYNEQFF. CDR3 nucleotides: TGTGCCAGTAGGCCTGGGGGGGAACACTACAATGAGCAGTTCTTC.

V is TRBV24-1 and J is TRBJ2-3; D gene ambiguous. The CDR3 covers 15 residues. V lost 1 base and J lost 10, with 17 bases in between. The V gene's germline CDR1 is KGHDR and CDR2 SFDVKD. CDR3 coding DNA: TGTGCCACCAGTGATTTCGCCGGGCACTTCTCTGCGCAGTATTTT. Translating it yields CATSDFAGHFSAQYF.

V gene TRBV14 combines with J gene TRBJ2-7; no firm D call. This CDR3 is 18 amino acids long. V gave up 5 bases and J gave up 6 bases, with 29 bases separating them. Germline CDR1 reads SGHDN; CDR2 reads FVKESK. In DNA, the CDR3 is TGTGCCAGCAGCAGACGATCGCGGTACGCGATACGGACCTCCGAGCAGTACTTC. Residues: CASSRRSRYAIRTSEQYF.

This clonotype was seen a few times. The V gene is TRBV6-2 or TRBV6-3, the J gene TRBJ2-5; 9 bases match TRBD1. The end of the DNA fits TRBJ2-7 better, so the J call may be wrong. Germline values: CDR1 MNHEY, CDR2 SVGEGT. The CDR3 covers 15 residues. CDR3 amino acids: CASSYGGQGIYEQYF. CDR3 nucleotide sequence: TGTGCCAGCAGTTACGGGGGACAGGGAATCTACGAGCAGTACTTC.

This clonotype showed up many times. V and J are TRBV7-9 and TRBJ2-5; 8 bases are a match to TRBD1. Germline lookup yields CDR1 SEHNR and CDR2 FQNEAQ (reference sequence). Trimming cost V 5 bases and J 1 base; bases outside gene matches: 6. The CDR3 is made up of 15 amino acids. The CDR3 sequence: CASSPRTGFQETQYF. The CDR3 DNA reads as TGTGCCAGCAGCCCTCGGACAGGGTTCCAAGAGACCCAGTACTTC.

The sample holds a few counts of this clonotype. The chain recombines TRBV6-6 with TRBJ1-2, with TRBD1 identical over 8 bases. Germline values: CDR1 MNHNY, CDR2 SVGAGI (reference sequence). V gave up 5 bases and J gave up 8 bases; unmatched junction bases: 7. This CDR3 is built from 13 residues. The CDR3 nucleotides are TGTGCCAGCAGTCGAGACAGGGGAGAAGGCTACACCTTC. Amino acid sequence: CASSRDRGEGYTF.

The chain employs TRBV10-3 and TRBJ1-5; D call uncertain. V shed 4 bases and J shed 6 bases, with 13 bases lying between them. This CDR3 is 14 amino acids long. CDR1 ENHRY and CDR2 SYGVKD come from the germline V gene. The CDR3 loop reads CAISGGFAGQPQHF. CDR3 DNA sequence: TGTGCCATCAGTGGGGGATTCGCGGGTCAGCCCCAGCATTTT.

The V and J genes are TRBV11-2 and TRBJ2-7; 10 bases align to TRBD1. Losses at the gene ends were 6 bases for V and 4 bases for J; bases not matched to a gene: 9. The germline V gene encodes CDR1 SGHAT and CDR2 FQNNGV. CDR3 length: 15 amino acids. The CDR3 spells CASRRAGTGEYEQYF. The CDR3 nucleotides read TGTGCCAGCAGGCGGGCCGGGACAGGGGAGTACGAGCAGTACTTC.

In this sample, this clonotype turned up a few times. The V and J genes are TRBV7-9 and TRBJ2-7, with 8 bases fitting TRBD1. This CDR3 comprises 15 residues. Germline CDR1 is SEHNR and CDR2 is FQNEAQ (reference sequence). Trimming cost V 5 bases and J 7 bases; bases outside gene matches: 13. This CDR3 is CASSGAGQVPGEQYF. CDR3 bases: TGTGCCAGCAGCGGGGCGGGACAGGTACCAGGAGAGCAGTACTTC.

This clonotype was seen more than once but under ten times. V gene TRBV4-1 combines with J gene TRBJ1-2; tentative D call: TRBD1 (6 bases). The CDR3 runs 13 residues. Germline V gives CDR1 MGHRA, CDR2 YSYEKL. V lost 0 bases and J lost 6, with 8 bases in between. The CDR3 sequence: CASSQDPGDGYTF. CDR3 nucleotides: TGCGCCAGCAGCCAAGACCCAGGGGATGGCTACACCTTC.

A few counts support this clonotype. The chain is built from TRBV2 and TRBJ2-2; D may be TRBD1 or TRBD2 (5 bases each). V lost 4 bases and J 4 bases, leaving 13 bases between the germline ends. Germline lookup yields CDR1 SNHLY and CDR2 FYNNEI. The CDR3 totals 15 residues. The CDR3 bases are TGTGCCAGCAGTGGAGGGGCCGCAGGCACCGGGGAGCTGTTTTTT. It specifies CASSGGAAGTGELFF.

The chain joins TRBV13 to TRBJ2-7, with D possibly matching TRBD1 (6 bases). Germline CDR1 is PRHDT and CDR2 is FYEKMQ (reference sequence). This CDR3 spans 13 amino acids. Between the trimmed V and J ends, which lost 5 bases and 6 bases, there was a span of 14 bases. The CDR3 region has the DNA TGTGCCAGCAGCCTCGGGACACCTATCGAGCAGTACTTC. Its translation is CASSLGTPIEQYF.

The sample holds a few counts of this clonotype. The V gene is TRBV5-1, the J gene TRBJ2-2, with D maybe TRBD2 (5 bases). CDR3 length: 14 residues. Germline V gene lookup returns CDR1 SGHRS and CDR2 YFSETQ. V dropped 0 bases and J dropped 6 bases, with 9 bases sitting between them. The CDR3 DNA sequence: TGCGCCAGCAGCTTGGCCCCGGGATCCGGGGAGCTGTTTTTT. Its translation: CASSLAPGSGELFF.

The rearrangement uses TRBV12-3 or TRBV12-4 and TRBJ1-1, with 7 nucleotides matching TRBD1. This CDR3 region has 11 residues. V dropped 7 bases and J dropped 11; count of bases not matched to a gene: 7. The CDR3 loop reads CASKVEGAAFF. As DNA, the CDR3 is TGTGCCAGCAAAGTTGAGGGGGCGGCTTTCTTT.